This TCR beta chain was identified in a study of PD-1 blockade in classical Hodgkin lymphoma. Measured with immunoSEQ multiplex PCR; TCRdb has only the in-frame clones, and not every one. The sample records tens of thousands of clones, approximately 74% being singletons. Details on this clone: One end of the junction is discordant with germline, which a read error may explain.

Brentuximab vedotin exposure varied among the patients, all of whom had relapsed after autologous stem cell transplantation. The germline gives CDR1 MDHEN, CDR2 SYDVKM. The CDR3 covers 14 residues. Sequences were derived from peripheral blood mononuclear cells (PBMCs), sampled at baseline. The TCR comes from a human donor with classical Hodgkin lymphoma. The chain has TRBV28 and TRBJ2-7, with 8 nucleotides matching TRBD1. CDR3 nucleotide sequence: TGTGCCAGCAGTTTCGCGGGACAGGTCCGTCTTCTCGTCTTC. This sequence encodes CASSFAGQVRLLVF. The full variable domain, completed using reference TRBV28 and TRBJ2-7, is DVKVTQSSRYLVKRTGEKVFLECVQDMDHENMFWYRQDPGLGLRLIYFSYDVKMKEKGDIPEGYSVSREKKERFSLILESASTNQTSMYLCASSFAGQVRLLVFGPGTRLTVT.